The 8 T cell receptor beta chains reported below all come from one sample, sequenced in a study of blood T cells in healthy people across ages. Sample-barcoded 5' priming and a J-beta primer mix drove a second PCR of about 6 to 12 cycles. TCRdb re-analysed the 5' RACE reads in MiXCR, keeping a single row per CDR3 protein. The sample has hundreds of thousands of distinct CDR3 sequences, 40% to 50% seen once. Material: blood. Receptors were obtained from a man in his sixties in good health.

The chain couples TRBV12-3 or TRBV12-4 to TRBJ1-2; TRBD1 might be the D (6 bases). The CDR3 is 14 amino acids. V was trimmed by 4 bases and J by 1 base, leaving 10 bases between them. In DNA, the CDR3 is TGTGCCAGCAGTTGGGGGGCAGTTAACTATGGCTACACCTTC. It translates to CASSWGAVNYGYTF.

This clonotype was counted only a few times. J is TRBJ2-3 and V is TRBV2, with D unresolved. Germline assignment: CDR1 SNHLY and CDR2 FYNNEI. Trimming took 6 bases from V and 2 from J, leaving 15 bases between them. The length of the CDR3 is 15 residues. CDR3 protein: CASRLGDFSTDTQYF. CDR3 bases: TGTGCCAGCAGATTGGGCGACTTTTCCACAGATACGCAGTATTTT.

V is TRBV21-1 and J is TRBJ2-7; TRBD1 is taken as the D call from the table, unchecked against the DNA. TRBV21-1 is a recognized pseudogene. The CDR3 covers 16 residues. The CDR3 protein is CASSKARFSGGETRYF. CDR3 bases: TGTGCCAGCAGCAAAGCGCGTTTCTCGGGGGGAGAGACCCGGTACTTC.

This clonotype was counted between two and nine times. V is TRBV7-6 and J is TRBJ2-5; perhaps TRBD1 as D (5 bases). Trimming removed 4 bases from V and 9 bases from J, with 24 bases in between. The CDR3 spans 16 residues. The germline V gene has CDR1 SGHVS and CDR2 FNYEAQ. The CDR3 sequence: CASSSSLEGALAAQYF. Here the CDR3 DNA reads TGTGCCAGCAGCTCCTCCCTCGAAGGGGCCCTCGCGGCCCAGTACTTC.

The rearrangement joins TRBV7-9 to TRBJ2-1; either TRBD1 or TRBD2 may fit D (5 bases each). This CDR3 is built from 16 residues. Trimming stripped 3 bases from V and 5 bases from J, with 17 bases between. Germline values: CDR1 SEHNR, CDR2 FQNEAQ (reference sequence). CDR3 DNA sequence: TGTGCCAGCAGCTTCACCGGGACGTGGGGGAACAATGAGCAGTTCTTC. Protein product: CASSFTGTWGNNEQFF.

The chain carries TRBV7-9 and TRBJ2-7, with 9 bases identical to TRBD2. Trimming took 7 bases from V and 5 from J; bases not matched to a gene: 9. Looked up from germline, CDR1 is SEHNR and CDR2 is FQNEAQ (reference sequence). The CDR3 extends over 14 amino acids. The CDR3: CASTSRTSVNEQYF. For the CDR3, the DNA is TGTGCCAGCACCTCAAGGACTAGCGTAAACGAGCAGTACTTC.

This rearrangement joins TRBV6-5 to TRBJ2-5; 12 nucleotides align to TRBD1. The V gene end was trimmed by 7 bases and the J gene end by 2 bases; junction bases not matched to a gene: 2. The V gene's germline CDR1 is MNHEY and CDR2 SVGAGI. CDR3 size: 14 residues. The DNA of the CDR3 is TGTGCCAGCAAGGGACAGGGGGCACAAGAGACCCAGTACTTC. This codes for CASKGQGAQETQYF.

This clonotype appeared many times. The V and J genes are TRBV3-1 and TRBJ2-1; TRBD2 is a possible D gene (7 bases). The CDR3 length is 14 residues. The V and J ends lost 6 bases and 7 bases respectively, with 16 bases between them. CDR1 is LGHDT and CDR2 is YNNKEL in the germline V gene (reference sequence). The CDR3 loop is CASSRTGGRNEQFF. Written as DNA, the CDR3 is TGTGCCAGCAGTCGCACCGGGGGGCGGAATGAGCAGTTCTTC.